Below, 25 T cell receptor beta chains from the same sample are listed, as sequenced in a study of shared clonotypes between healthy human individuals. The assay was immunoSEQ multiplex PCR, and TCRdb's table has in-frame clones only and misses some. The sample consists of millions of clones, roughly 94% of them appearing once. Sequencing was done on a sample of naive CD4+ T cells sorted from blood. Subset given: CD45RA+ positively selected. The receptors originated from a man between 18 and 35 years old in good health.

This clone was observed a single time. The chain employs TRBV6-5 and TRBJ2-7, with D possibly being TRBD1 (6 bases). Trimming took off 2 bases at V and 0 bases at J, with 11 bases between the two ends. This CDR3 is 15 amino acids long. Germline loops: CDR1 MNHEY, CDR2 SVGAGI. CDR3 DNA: TGTGCCAGCAGTTACGGCAGGGGCGACTCCTACGAGCAGTACTTC. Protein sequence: CASSYGRGDSYEQYF.

The CDR3 is CASSFQGGASPLHF. In nucleotides, the CDR3 is TGTGCCAGCAGTTTTCAAGGGGGCGCTTCACCCCTCCACTTT. The chain joins TRBV28 to TRBJ1-6; 7 bases fit TRBD1. The V segment lost 3 bases and the J segment 9 bases; nucleotides outside the gene matches: 5. CDR3 length: 14 residues. CDR1 MDHEN and CDR2 SYDVKM come from the germline V gene. Looking up the rest from reference TRBV28 and TRBJ1-6 gives the full variable domain: DVKVTQSSRYLVKRTGEKVFLECVQDMDHENMFWYRQDPGLGLRLIYFSYDVKMKEKGDIPEGYSVSREKKERFSLILESASTNQTSMYLCASSFQGGASPLHFGNGTRLTVT.

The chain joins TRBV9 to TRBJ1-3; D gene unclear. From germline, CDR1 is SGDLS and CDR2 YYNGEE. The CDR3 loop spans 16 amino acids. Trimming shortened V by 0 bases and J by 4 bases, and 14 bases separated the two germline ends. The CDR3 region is CASSVERSGNGNTIYF. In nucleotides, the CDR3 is TGTGCCAGCAGCGTAGAGAGGTCCGGGAACGGAAACACCATATATTTT.

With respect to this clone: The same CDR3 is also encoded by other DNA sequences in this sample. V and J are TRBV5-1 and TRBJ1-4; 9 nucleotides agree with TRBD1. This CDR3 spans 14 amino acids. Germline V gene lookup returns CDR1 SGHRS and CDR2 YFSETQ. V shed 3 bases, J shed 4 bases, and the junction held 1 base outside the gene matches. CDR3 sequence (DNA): TGCGCCAGCAGCTCGGGACAGGGTAATGAAAAACTGTTTTTT. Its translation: CASSSGQGNEKLFF.

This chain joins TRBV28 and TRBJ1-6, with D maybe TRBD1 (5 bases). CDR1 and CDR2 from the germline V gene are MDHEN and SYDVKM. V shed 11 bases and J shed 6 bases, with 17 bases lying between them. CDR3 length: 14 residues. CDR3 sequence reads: CAPQLGRGNSPLHF. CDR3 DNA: TGTGCCCCTCAGTTGGGAAGGGGTAATTCACCCCTCCACTTT.

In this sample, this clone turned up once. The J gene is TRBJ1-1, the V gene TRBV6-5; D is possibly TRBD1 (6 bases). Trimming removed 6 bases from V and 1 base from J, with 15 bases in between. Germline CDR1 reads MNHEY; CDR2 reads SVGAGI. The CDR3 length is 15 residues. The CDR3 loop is CASSFSQGANTEAFF. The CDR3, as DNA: TGTGCCAGCAGCTTCTCACAGGGAGCGAACACTGAAGCTTTCTTT.

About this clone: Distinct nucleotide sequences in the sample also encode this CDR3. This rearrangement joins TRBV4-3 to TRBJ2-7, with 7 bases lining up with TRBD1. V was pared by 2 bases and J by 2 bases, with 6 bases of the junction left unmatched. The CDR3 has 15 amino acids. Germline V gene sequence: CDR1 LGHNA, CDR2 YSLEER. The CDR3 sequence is CASSQTGTAPYEQYF. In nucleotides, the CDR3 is TGCGCCAGCAGCCAAACCGGGACAGCGCCCTACGAGCAGTACTTC.

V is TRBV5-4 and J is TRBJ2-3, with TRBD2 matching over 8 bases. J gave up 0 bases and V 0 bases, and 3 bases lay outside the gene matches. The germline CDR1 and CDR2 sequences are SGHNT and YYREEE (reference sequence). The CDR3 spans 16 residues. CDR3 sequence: CASSLGTGGSTDTQYF. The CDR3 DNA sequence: TGTGCCAGCAGCTTGGGTACGGGAGGGAGCACAGATACGCAGTATTTT. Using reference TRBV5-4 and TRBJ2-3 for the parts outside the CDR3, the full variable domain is ETGVTQSPTHLIKTRGQQVTLRCSSQSGHNTVSWYQQALGQGPQFIFQYYREEENGRGNFPPRFSGLQFPNYSSELNVNALELDDSALYLCASSLGTGGSTDTQYFGPGTRLTVL.

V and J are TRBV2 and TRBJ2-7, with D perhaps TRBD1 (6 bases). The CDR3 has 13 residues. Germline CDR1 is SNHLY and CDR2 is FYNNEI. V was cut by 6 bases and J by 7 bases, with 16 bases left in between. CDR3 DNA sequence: TGTGCCAGCAGCGACCGGGACACTTCGGAGCAGTACTTC. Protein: CASSDRDTSEQYF.

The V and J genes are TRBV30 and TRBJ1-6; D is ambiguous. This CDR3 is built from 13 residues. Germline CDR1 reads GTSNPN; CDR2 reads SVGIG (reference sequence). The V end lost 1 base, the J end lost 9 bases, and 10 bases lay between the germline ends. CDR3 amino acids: CAWSAESRSPLHF. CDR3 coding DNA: TGTGCCTGGAGTGCCGAGTCTCGTTCACCCCTCCACTTT.

The CDR3 here is CASSPQRRDEQYF. CDR3 bases: TGTGCCAGCAGCCCTCAAAGGCGGGACGAGCAGTACTTC. J is TRBJ2-7 and V is TRBV13; D is possibly TRBD2 (5 bases). The CDR3 is 13 amino acids. Germline CDR1 is PRHDT and CDR2 is FYEKMQ (reference sequence). Trimming shortened V by 5 bases and J by 5 bases, and 13 bases separated the two germline ends.

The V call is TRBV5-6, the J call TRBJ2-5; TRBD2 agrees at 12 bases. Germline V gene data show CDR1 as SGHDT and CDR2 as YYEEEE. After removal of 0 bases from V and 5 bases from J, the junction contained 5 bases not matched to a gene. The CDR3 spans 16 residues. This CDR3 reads CASSLGLAGASETQYF. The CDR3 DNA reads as TGTGCCAGCAGCTTGGGACTAGCGGGAGCGTCGGAGACCCAGTACTTC.

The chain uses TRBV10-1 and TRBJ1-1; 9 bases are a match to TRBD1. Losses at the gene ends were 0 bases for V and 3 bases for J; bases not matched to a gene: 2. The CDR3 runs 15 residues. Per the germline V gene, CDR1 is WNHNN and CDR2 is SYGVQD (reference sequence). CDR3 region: CASSESDRGYTEAFF. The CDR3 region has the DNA TGCGCCAGCAGTGAGTCTGACAGGGGGTACACTGAAGCTTTCTTT.

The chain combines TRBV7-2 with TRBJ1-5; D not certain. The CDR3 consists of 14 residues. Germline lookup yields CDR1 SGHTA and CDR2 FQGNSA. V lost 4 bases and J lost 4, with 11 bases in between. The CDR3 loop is CASSSAHENQPQHF. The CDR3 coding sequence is TGTGCCAGCAGCTCCGCACACGAGAATCAGCCCCAGCATTTT.

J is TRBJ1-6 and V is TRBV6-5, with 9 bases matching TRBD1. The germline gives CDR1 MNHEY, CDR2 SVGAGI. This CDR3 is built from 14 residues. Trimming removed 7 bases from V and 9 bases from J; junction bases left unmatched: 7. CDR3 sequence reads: CASTQGQGGSPLHF. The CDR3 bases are TGTGCCAGCACCCAGGGACAGGGAGGTTCACCCCTCCACTTT.

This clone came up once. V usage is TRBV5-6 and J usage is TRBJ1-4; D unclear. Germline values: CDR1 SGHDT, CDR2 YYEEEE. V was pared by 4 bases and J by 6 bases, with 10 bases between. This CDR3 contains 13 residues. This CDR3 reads CASSRGWDEKLFF. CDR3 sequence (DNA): TGTGCCAGCAGCCGGGGTTGGGATGAAAAACTGTTTTTT.

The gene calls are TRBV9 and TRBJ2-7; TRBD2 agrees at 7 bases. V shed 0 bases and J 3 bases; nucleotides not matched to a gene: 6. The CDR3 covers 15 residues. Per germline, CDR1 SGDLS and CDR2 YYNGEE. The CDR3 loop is CASSVEASGNYEQYF. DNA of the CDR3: TGTGCCAGCAGCGTAGAGGCTAGCGGTAACTACGAGCAGTACTTC.

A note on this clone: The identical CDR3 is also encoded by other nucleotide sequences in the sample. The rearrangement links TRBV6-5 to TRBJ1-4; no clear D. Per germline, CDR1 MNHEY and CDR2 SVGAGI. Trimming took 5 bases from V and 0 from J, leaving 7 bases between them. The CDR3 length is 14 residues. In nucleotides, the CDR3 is TGTGCCAGCAGTCGCACAGCAACTAATGAAAAACTGTTTTTT. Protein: CASSRTATNEKLFF.

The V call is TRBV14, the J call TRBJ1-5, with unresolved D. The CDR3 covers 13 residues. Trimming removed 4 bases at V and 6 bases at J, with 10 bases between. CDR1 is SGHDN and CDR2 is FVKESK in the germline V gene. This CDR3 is CASSPGFGQPQHF. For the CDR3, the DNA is TGTGCCAGCAGCCCGGGCTTCGGTCAGCCCCAGCATTTT.

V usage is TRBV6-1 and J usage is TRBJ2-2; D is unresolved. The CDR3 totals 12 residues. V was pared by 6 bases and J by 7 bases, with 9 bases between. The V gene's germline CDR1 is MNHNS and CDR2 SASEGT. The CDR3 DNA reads TGTGCCAGCAGCTTATTAGGCGGGGAGCTGTTTTTT. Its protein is CASSLLGGELFF.

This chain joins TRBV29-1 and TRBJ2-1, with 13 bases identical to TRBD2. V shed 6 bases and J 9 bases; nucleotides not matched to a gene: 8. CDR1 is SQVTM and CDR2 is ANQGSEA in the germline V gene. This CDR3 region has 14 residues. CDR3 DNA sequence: TGCAGCGTGGAGACTAGCGGGAGGTTCGGTGAGCAGTTCTTC. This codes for CSVETSGRFGEQFF.

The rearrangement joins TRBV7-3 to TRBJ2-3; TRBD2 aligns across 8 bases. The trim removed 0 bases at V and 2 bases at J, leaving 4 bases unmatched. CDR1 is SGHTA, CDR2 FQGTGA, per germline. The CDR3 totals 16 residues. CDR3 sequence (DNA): TGTGCCAGCAGCTTAACTAGCGGGGAGTACACAGATACGCAGTATTTT. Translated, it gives CASSLTSGEYTDTQYF.

CDR3 sequence: CASSEGGAGGREKLFF. The CDR3 nucleotides read TGTGCCAGCAGTGAAGGTGGGGCAGGGGGCCGTGAAAAACTGTTTTTT. The chain has TRBV2 and TRBJ1-4; 8 nucleotides agree with TRBD1. J gave up 7 bases and V 1 base, and 8 bases lay outside the gene matches. CDR3 length: 16 amino acids. From germline, CDR1 is SNHLY and CDR2 FYNNEI. The full variable domain, rest sourced from reference TRBV2 and TRBJ1-4, is EPEVTQTPSHQVTQMGQEVILRCVPISNHLYFYWYRQILGQKVEFLVSFYNNEISEKSEIFDDQFSVERPDGSNFTLKIRSTKLEDSAMYFCASSEGGAGGREKLFFGSGTQLSVL.

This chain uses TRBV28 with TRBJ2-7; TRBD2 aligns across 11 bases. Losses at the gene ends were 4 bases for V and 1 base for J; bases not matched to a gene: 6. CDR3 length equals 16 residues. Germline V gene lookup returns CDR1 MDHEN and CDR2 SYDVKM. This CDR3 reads CASSSSGTSGSYEQYF. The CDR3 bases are TGTGCCAGCAGTTCCTCCGGGACTAGCGGATCCTACGAGCAGTACTTC.

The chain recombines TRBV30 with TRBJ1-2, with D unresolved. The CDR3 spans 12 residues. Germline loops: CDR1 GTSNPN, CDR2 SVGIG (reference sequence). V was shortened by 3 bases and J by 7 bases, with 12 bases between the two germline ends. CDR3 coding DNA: TGTGCCTGGAGCCCCATTTATGGTGGCTACACCTTC. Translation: CAWSPIYGGYTF.